These 7 T cell receptor beta chains came from one sample sequenced in a study of blood T cell repertoires in COVID-19. Only in-frame clones appear in the TCRdb table, and some are missing; sequencing was by immunoSEQ multiplex PCR. The sample has tens of thousands of clones, 70% to 90% seen once. Sequenced sample: peripheral blood. Source of these receptors: a man between 60 and 70 years old with COVID-19, enrolled during active disease.

The chain links TRBV4-1 to TRBJ2-1; D is ambiguous. Trimming stripped 0 bases from V and 4 bases from J, with 7 bases between. The CDR3 spans 14 residues. Germline-derived CDR1 and CDR2 are MGHRA and YSYEKL. CDR3 nucleotide sequence: TGCGCCAGCAGCCAAGATTCCCAGTACAATGAGCAGTTCTTC. It encodes CASSQDSQYNEQFF.

The CDR3 sequence: CASSRRQDSYEQYF. The CDR3 bases are TGTGCCAGCAGCCGCCGACAGGATTCCTACGAGCAGTACTTC. The V gene is TRBV5-8, the J gene TRBJ2-7; TRBD1 is a possible D gene (6 bases). The V end lost 4 bases, the J end lost 1 base, and 12 bases lay between the germline ends. This CDR3 is 14 amino acids long. The germline CDR1 and CDR2 sequences are SGHTS and YDEGEE.

The count of this clone is one. The rearrangement links TRBV5-4 to TRBJ1-6; TRBD1 agrees at 7 bases. The trim removed 4 bases at V and 7 bases at J, leaving 8 bases unmatched. The CDR3 spans 15 residues. CDR1 is SGHNT and CDR2 is YYREEE in the germline V gene (reference sequence). The CDR3 nucleotides read TGTGCCAGCAGCGCCGACCCAGGGGGAAATTCACCCCTCCACTTT. Translating gives CASSADPGGNSPLHF. The full variable domain, its missing parts supplied by reference TRBV5-4 and TRBJ1-6, is ETGVTQSPTHLIKTRGQQVTLRCSSQSGHNTVSWYQQALGQGPQFIFQYYREEENGRGNFPPRFSGLQFPNYSSELNVNALELDDSALYLCASSADPGGNSPLHFGNGTRLTVT.

This clone was counted between two and nine times. This chain joins TRBV27 and TRBJ1-1, with 7 bases matching TRBD1. CDR1 is MNHEY, CDR2 SMNVEV, per germline (reference sequence). CDR3 size: 14 residues. With V trimmed by 2 bases and J by 2 bases, 2 bases remained unmatched. The CDR3 DNA follows: TGTGCCAGCAGTTTACAGGGGGAAAACACTGAAGCTTTCTTT. Protein product: CASSLQGENTEAFF.

The chain recombines TRBV9 with TRBJ1-2; 7 bases agree with TRBD1. Germline-derived CDR1 and CDR2 are SGDLS and YYNGEE. The CDR3 contains 15 residues. After removal of 2 bases from V and 4 bases from J, the junction contained 8 bases not matched to a gene. The CDR3 region is CASSVDGQASYGYTF. The CDR3 region has the DNA TGTGCCAGCAGCGTTGATGGACAGGCAAGCTATGGCTACACCTTC.

CDR3 nucleotides: TGTGCCAGCAGTTCCGCAGTAAACACTGAAGCTTTCTTT. This translates into CASSSAVNTEAFF. V and J are TRBV27 and TRBJ1-1, with D hard to call. Germline V gives CDR1 MNHEY, CDR2 SMNVEV (reference sequence). This CDR3 is built from 13 residues. V was shortened by 4 bases and J by 2 bases, with 8 bases between the two germline ends.

The chain links TRBV28 to TRBJ2-7; TRBD1 agrees at 9 bases. Germline CDR1 is MDHEN and CDR2 is SYDVKM. V was pared by 2 bases and J by 6 bases, with 8 bases of the junction left unmatched. This CDR3 contains 15 residues. CDR3 residues: CASSLAGDRVSEQYF. The DNA for the CDR3 is TGTGCCAGCAGTTTAGCGGGGGACAGGGTCTCCGAGCAGTACTTC.